This TCR beta chain stems from a study of T cells in Graves' hyperthyroidism and ophthalmopathy (dated by TCRdb to the late 2010s). Study-level background: Peripheral blood was collected at initial diagnosis, before any treatment. To identify distinguishing TCR V-J signatures, a discovery cohort of about 95 patients was used, comprising fewer than 45 with Graves' ophthalmopathy and around 57 with stable Graves' hyperthyroidism. Whether ophthalmopathy could be predicted prospectively was tested in an independent validation cohort made up of about 18 hyperthyroidism patients plus 17 patients who later progressed to ophthalmopathy. The 100 discovery patients were divided at random into training and test sets in a 7:3 ratio. In addition, the study compared T-cell repertoires in thyroid tissue and in blood from roughly six Graves' hyperthyroidism patients. Once sampling was done, hyperthyroidism patients were given methimazole at a starting dose of 30 mg daily, whereas ophthalmopathy patients were given high-dose intravenous methylprednisolone. TCR Vbeta CDR3 sequencing of around 130 peripheral blood samples (under 45 ophthalmopathy, under 80 hyperthyroidism and around 17 progressor patients) is reported in the paper.

Ophthalmopathy patients had moderately to severely active disease, with a Clinical Activity Score of 3 or more, a NOSPECS grade of 4 or more, and a disease duration of less than 3 months. Patients with uncontrolled infections, other autoimmune diseases, pregnancy or lactation were excluded. Diagnoses were based on clinical symptoms, serum thyroxine and TRAb, thyroid ultrasound and orbital computed tomography. PBMCs were isolated from about 10 ml of fresh peripheral blood by Ficoll-Paque density gradient centrifugation. Total RNA was extracted with Trizol reagent, and quality was checked on an Agilent 2100 Bioanalyzer. Taken from the germline V gene, the CDR1 and CDR2 loops are LGHNT and FRNRAP. The CDR3, cysteine through phenylalanine, is 14 amino acids long. Solely the CDR3 DNA is kept, with 42 bases framed from the first base. Trimming takes 1 base from V and 3 bases from J, and the germline ends sit 7 bases apart.

As to this clonotype: Its antigen remains unidentified. No base quality values were provided; no much bigger clone lies one nucleotide off.

The TCR beta CDR3 regions were amplified from RNA transcripts. A first-round RT-PCR of the TCR CDR3 used the HTBI primer set with the Qiagen OneStep RT-PCR kit. A second multiplex PCR round built the libraries, followed by size selection and purification. Paired-end sequencing of the libraries was performed with 100 bp reads on an Illumina HiSeq2000. The source study handled its data this way. SOAPnuke was used to process the raw data, removing reads that contained adapters or uncalled bases, had a mean Phred below 15, or lacked an exact match to the constant primer or identifier. High-quality paired reads were merged using COPE v1.2.5, and each unique nucleotide sequence was defined as a clonotype. Clonotypes were aligned to IMGT TRBV, TRBD and TRBJ reference segments using MiTCR v1.1. The analysis included only V-J combinations with a frequency above 0.0001, which together covered around 99% of the repertoires. A TCS score was defined as the ratio of F50 (clonal expansion) to E x V (chaos), with BLOSUM62-based TCRdist applied between CDR3 peptides within each V-J. Welch's t-statistics and random forest reduced roughly 500 V-J features to about 12, which were used in a naive Bayes classifier (R e1071). TCRdb redid the processing of the public reads, applying fastp at Q25 and MiXCR, and retained in-frame beta chains. Rows are combined by CDR3 protein, so each entry shows the most common genes and DNA. TCRdb's processing, not the authors' own work, is the source of the V and J calls. Across this sample there are about 600,000 distinct CDR3 sequences, with about 14% seen only once. Of the sample, about 7% falls within the top ten clones.

Overall results and qualifications from the work: Ophthalmopathy was separated from stable hyperthyroidism by a 13 V-J signature model, with around 90% sensitivity and approximately 84% specificity obtained in cross-validation and 80%/75% obtained in testing. Sample size was not statistically predetermined, and blinding of investigators to group allocation was not performed. Most expanded thyroid clonotypes (frequency above 0.001) were also detected in blood, suggesting blood repertoires may reflect thyroid immune responses. In validation, progression to ophthalmopathy was predicted by the model with nearly 71% sensitivity and approximately 78% specificity, a median of around 6.5 months before onset.

The sequence was obtained from a woman aged 18-29 years with Graves' ophthalmopathy. Specimen: blood. The sequence joins TRBV12-5 to TRBJ1-3, with TRBD1 tentatively as D gene (6 bases match). In nucleotide form, the sequence is TGTGCTAGTGGTTTGGGGGACATTGGAAACACCATATATTTT. It translates to CASGLGDIGNTIYF.